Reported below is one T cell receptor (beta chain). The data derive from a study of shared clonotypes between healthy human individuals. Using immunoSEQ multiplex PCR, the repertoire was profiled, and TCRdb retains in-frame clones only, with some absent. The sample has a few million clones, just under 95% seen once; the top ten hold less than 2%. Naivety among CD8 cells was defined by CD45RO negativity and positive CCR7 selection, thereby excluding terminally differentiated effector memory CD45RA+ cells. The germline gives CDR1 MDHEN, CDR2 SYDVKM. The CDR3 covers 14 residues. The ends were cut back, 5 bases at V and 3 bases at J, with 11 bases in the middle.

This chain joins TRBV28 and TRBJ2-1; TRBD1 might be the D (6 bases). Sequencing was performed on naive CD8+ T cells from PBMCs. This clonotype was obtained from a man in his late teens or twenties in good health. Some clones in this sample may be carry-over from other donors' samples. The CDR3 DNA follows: TGTGCCAGCAGTCCACCACAGGGCTACAATGAGCAGTTCTTC. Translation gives CASSPPQGYNEQFF.